The 26 T cell receptor beta chains listed next were all sequenced from one sample in a study of long-term antiretroviral therapy in people with HIV. With survey level as its setting, the immunoSEQ assay was v3.0. Profiled with immunoSEQ multiplex PCR; TCRdb holds only in-frame clones, not every one. The sample carries 7,000 to 9,500 clones, more than 65% recorded once. Source: unsorted PBMCs, taken 0.1 years after starting antiretroviral therapy. These receptor sequences come from a man aged 35-49 years with HIV.

This clone was picked up one time. The chain couples TRBV7-2 to TRBJ2-7; D perhaps matches TRBD2 (6 bases). Trimming took off 8 bases at V and 2 bases at J, with 13 bases between the two ends. The length of the CDR3 is 13 residues. CDR1 is SGHTA and CDR2 is FQGNSA in the germline V gene. The CDR3 loop is CASSGTATYEQYF. Written as DNA, the CDR3 is TGTGCCAGCTCCGGGACTGCAACCTACGAGCAGTACTTC.

J is TRBJ2-1 and V is TRBV2, with 7 nucleotides matching TRBD1. The CDR3 contains 14 residues. Losses at the gene ends were 8 bases for V and 8 bases for J; bases not matched to a gene: 12. Germline V CDR1 and CDR2: SNHLY, FYNNEI. CDR3 nucleotide sequence: TGTGCCAGCCAACTCGGGACAGCCCACCATGAGCAGTTCTTC. Translated, it gives CASQLGTAHHEQFF.

DNA of the CDR3: TGTGCCAGCAGTGTCCAGGGGGGTAAGGCTGAAGCTTTCTTT. Protein product: CASSVQGGKAEAFF. This chain uses TRBV25-1 with TRBJ1-1; 7 positions agree with TRBD1. CDR1 is MGHDK and CDR2 is SYGVNS in the germline V gene. The junction had 8 bases not matched to a gene; V was cut back by 4 bases and J by 6 bases. The CDR3 has 14 residues.

The chain is built from TRBV2 and TRBJ2-7, with 7 bases aligning to TRBD1. V was clipped by 5 bases and J by 2 bases; unmatched bases: 9. Germline V CDR1 and CDR2: SNHLY, FYNNEI. The CDR3 totals 15 residues. The CDR3: CASSFDRALPYEQYF. CDR3 coding DNA: TGTGCCAGCAGTTTCGACAGGGCCTTACCCTACGAGCAGTACTTC.

V is TRBV9 and J is TRBJ1-2; D is undetermined. The CDR3 runs 13 residues. CDR1 is SGDLS and CDR2 is YYNGEE in the germline V gene. The germline V and J ends were trimmed by 0 bases and 6 bases, with 9 bases remaining between them. CDR3 sequence (DNA): TGTGCCAGCAGCGTAGAGGACGTGGATGGCTACACCTTC. Protein product: CASSVEDVDGYTF.

The genes are TRBV30 and TRBJ1-6, with D possibly TRBD1 on 5 matching bases. The CDR3 is 13 amino acids. Germline CDR1 reads GTSNPN; CDR2 reads SVGIG (reference sequence). The V end lost 4 bases, the J end lost 1 base, and 5 bases lay between the germline ends. CDR3 DNA sequence: TGTGCCTGGACAGGGTCCTATAATTCACCCCTCCACTTT. Its protein is CAWTGSYNSPLHF. Full variable domain (remainder filled in from reference TRBV30 and TRBJ1-6): SQTIHQWPATLVQPVGSPLSLECTVEGTSNPNLYWYRQAAGRGLQLLFYSVGIGQISSEVPQNLSASRPQDRQFILSSKKLLLSDSGFYLCAWTGSYNSPLHFGNGTRLTVT.

This chain connects TRBV5-1 to TRBJ2-1; tentatively, D is TRBD1 (5 bases). CDR3 length: 14 residues. CDR1 is SGHRS and CDR2 is YFSETQ in the germline V gene. Trimming removed 3 bases at V and 0 bases at J, with 7 bases between. CDR3 residues: CASSWGGSYNEQFF. The CDR3 bases are TGCGCCAGCAGCTGGGGCGGCTCCTACAATGAGCAGTTCTTC.

This chain joins TRBV7-9 and TRBJ2-6; TRBD1 aligns across 7 bases. Germline V gene data show CDR1 as SEHNR and CDR2 as FQNEAQ (reference sequence). The CDR3 totals 17 residues. The ends lost 5 bases at V and 0 bases at J; junction bases unmatched: 7. This CDR3 is CASSAGDSRSGANVLTF. CDR3 nucleotides: TGTGCCAGCAGCGCTGGGGACAGCCGCTCTGGGGCCAACGTCCTGACTTTC.

The rearrangement joins TRBV6-5 to TRBJ2-3, with D possibly matching TRBD2 (6 bases). The CDR3 spans 14 residues. CDR1 is MNHEY and CDR2 is SVGAGI in the germline V gene. Trimming removed 1 base from V and 5 bases from J, with 10 bases in between. CDR3 protein: CASSYYSGLDTQYF. The DNA of the CDR3 is TGTGCCAGCAGTTACTATAGCGGTTTAGATACGCAGTATTTT.

Judged by abundance, this clone is medium-sized. V and J are TRBV5-1 and TRBJ2-7, with 8 nucleotides matching TRBD1. With 4 bases clipped from V and 4 bases from J, the junction kept 7 bases outside the gene matches. CDR3 length: 14 amino acids. Germline CDR1 and CDR2: SGHRS and YFSETQ. The CDR3 sequence: CASSDRDRRYEQYF. CDR3 DNA sequence: TGCGCCAGCAGCGATAGGGACAGGCGATACGAGCAGTACTTC.

The chain joins TRBV10-1 to TRBJ2-7, with a tentative D call TRBD2 (5 bases). Trimming shortened V by 4 bases and J by 7 bases, and 17 bases separated the two germline ends. The CDR3 is made up of 14 amino acids. Germline V gene data show CDR1 as WNHNN and CDR2 as SYGVQD (reference sequence). As DNA, the CDR3 is TGCGCCAGCAGTGTGGGGAATCCTTCGGGGGAGCAGTACTTC. Its protein product is CASSVGNPSGEQYF.

The rearrangement links TRBV5-5 to TRBJ2-7; no definite D call. The CDR3 extends over 13 amino acids. The germline V gene has CDR1 SGHKS and CDR2 YYEKEE (reference sequence). V was trimmed by 5 bases and J by 2 bases, leaving 11 bases between them. CDR3 DNA sequence: TGTGCCAGCAGGGTGCCAGGAGCCTACGAGCAGTACTTC. Amino acids: CASRVPGAYEQYF.

The chain joins TRBV27 to TRBJ1-1; 8 positions match TRBD1. Germline V gene sequence: CDR1 MNHEY, CDR2 SMNVEV (reference sequence). J lost 3 bases, V lost 4 bases, and 4 bases had no gene match. The CDR3 sequence is 14 residues long. The CDR3, as DNA: TGTGCCAGCAGTTATGACAGGGGAGACACTGAAGCTTTCTTT. Protein: CASSYDRGDTEAFF.

The rearrangement uses TRBV11-2 and TRBJ1-3; TRBD1 matches 11 bases. Trimming took 5 bases from V and 6 from J; bases not matched to a gene: 6. The CDR3 sequence is 15 residues long. From germline, CDR1 is SGHAT and CDR2 FQNNGV. CDR3 amino acids: CASSLDRGLANTIYF. In nucleotides, the CDR3 is TGTGCCAGCAGCCTGGACAGGGGGCTTGCAAACACCATATATTTT.

This chain uses TRBV10-2 with TRBJ1-6; TRBD1 agrees at 8 bases. V was pared by 6 bases and J by 2 bases, with 3 bases of the junction left unmatched. The CDR3 is 15 amino acids. CDR1 and CDR2 from the germline V gene are WSHSY and SAAADI. As DNA, the CDR3 is TGCGCCAGCAGAGAACAGGGGGCCTATAATTCACCCCTCCACTTT. It encodes CASREQGAYNSPLHF.

This clone was counted only a few times. The chain is built from TRBV14 and TRBJ2-2; TRBD2 aligns across 9 bases. Germline CDR1 and CDR2: SGHDN and FVKESK. This CDR3 contains 16 residues. V trimming: 1 base; J trimming: 0 bases; junction bases outside the gene matches: 0. CDR3 sequence: CASSQGLAANTGELFF. The CDR3 DNA reads as TGTGCCAGCAGCCAAGGACTAGCGGCGAACACCGGGGAGCTGTTTTTT.

The rearrangement links TRBV5-5 to TRBJ1-3; weak D call: TRBD1 (6 bases). V dropped 2 bases and J dropped 2 bases, with 14 bases sitting between them. Germline loops: CDR1 SGHKS, CDR2 YYEKEE (reference sequence). This CDR3 spans 16 amino acids. For the CDR3, the DNA is TGTGCCAGCAGCTTTGGGCTGGACAGAACTGGAAACACCATATATTTT. It yields the protein CASSFGLDRTGNTIYF.

The V gene is TRBV4-1, the J gene TRBJ1-1, with D tentatively TRBD1 (5 bases). There are 13 residues in the CDR3. Germline CDR1 is MGHRA and CDR2 is YSYEKL. V shed 1 base and J shed 7 bases, with 10 bases lying between them. The CDR3 reads CASSQGGRLEAFF. The CDR3 region has the DNA TGCGCCAGCAGCCAAGGGGGACGGCTTGAAGCTTTCTTT.

The chain has TRBV28 and TRBJ1-5; D gene unclear. The germline V and J ends were trimmed by 4 bases and 9 bases, with 13 bases remaining between them. Germline lookup yields CDR1 MDHEN and CDR2 SYDVKM. The CDR3 length is 13 residues. CDR3 in amino acids: CASSSSLPGPQHF. In DNA form, the CDR3 reads TGTGCCAGCAGTTCTTCCCTGCCCGGGCCCCAGCATTTT.

V is TRBV29-1 and J is TRBJ2-7; no reliable D call. Trimming pared 0 bases from V and 6 bases from J, leaving 12 bases between. Germline V lookup: CDR1 SQVTM, CDR2 ANQGSEA. The CDR3 extends over 13 amino acids. The CDR3 spells CSVEDSGQAEQYF. As DNA, the CDR3 is TGCAGCGTTGAAGATTCCGGGCAGGCCGAGCAGTACTTC.

The gene calls are TRBV6-4 and TRBJ2-3; 8 bases map to TRBD2. From germline, CDR1 is MRHNA and CDR2 SNTAGT. CDR3 length: 16 amino acids. J lost 5 bases, V lost 7 bases, and 14 bases had no gene match. The CDR3 sequence is CASTLPGTREQDTQYF. CDR3 nucleotide sequence: TGTGCCAGCACCTTACCCGGGACTAGAGAACAAGATACGCAGTATTTT.

The gene calls are TRBV4-1 and TRBJ1-3, with unresolved D. Germline CDR1 MGHRA, CDR2 YSYEKL. The V and J ends lost 0 bases and 4 bases respectively, with 7 bases between them. The CDR3 contains 14 residues. CDR3 coding DNA: TGCGCCAGCAGCCAAGAAATGGGGGGAAACACCATATATTTT. This translates into CASSQEMGGNTIYF.

The rearrangement joins TRBV4-3 to TRBJ1-5; 8 bases match TRBD1. The trim removed 3 bases at V and 5 bases at J, leaving 3 bases unmatched. Germline lookup yields CDR1 LGHNA and CDR2 YSLEER. This CDR3 has 14 amino acids. CDR3 loop: CASSHDRGHQPQHF. The CDR3 region has the DNA TGCGCCAGCAGCCATGACAGGGGACATCAGCCCCAGCATTTT.

This clone was counted a few times. CDR3 sequence: CASSYSARGDDEQYF. CDR3 nucleotides: TGTGCCAGCAGCTATAGCGCCAGGGGCGACGACGAGCAGTACTTC. This chain links TRBV7-1 with TRBJ2-7; D possibly corresponds to TRBD1 (6 bases). TRBV7-1 is an ORF, and what it does is uncertain. The CDR3 is 15 amino acids. Trimming left V 4 bases short and J 5 bases short, with 18 bases between.

The chain combines TRBV25-1 with TRBJ2-7; D uncertain. The V end was cut by 3 bases, the J end by 3 bases, with 9 bases between. The germline CDR1 and CDR2 sequences are MGHDK and SYGVNS. The length of the CDR3 is 13 residues. The chain's CDR3 is CASSDGQHYEQYF. CDR3 sequence (DNA): TGTGCCAGCAGTGACGGCCAACACTACGAGCAGTACTTC.

This clone came up once. The V and J genes are TRBV15 and TRBJ2-6; D unresolved. Trimming pared 0 bases from V and 0 bases from J, leaving 9 bases between. Germline V lookup: CDR1 LNHNV, CDR2 YYDKDF (reference sequence). There are 17 residues in the CDR3. CDR3 bases: TGTGCCACCAGCAGAGATCCGGAGCACTCTGGGGCCAACGTCCTGACTTTC. Protein product: CATSRDPEHSGANVLTF. The variable domain in full, completed from reference TRBV15 and TRBJ2-6, reads DAMVIQNPRYQVTQFGKPVTLSCSQTLNHNVMYWYQQKSSQAPKLLFHYYDKDFNNEADTPDNFQSRRPNTSFCFLDIRSPGLGDTAMYLCATSRDPEHSGANVLTFGAGSRLTVL.